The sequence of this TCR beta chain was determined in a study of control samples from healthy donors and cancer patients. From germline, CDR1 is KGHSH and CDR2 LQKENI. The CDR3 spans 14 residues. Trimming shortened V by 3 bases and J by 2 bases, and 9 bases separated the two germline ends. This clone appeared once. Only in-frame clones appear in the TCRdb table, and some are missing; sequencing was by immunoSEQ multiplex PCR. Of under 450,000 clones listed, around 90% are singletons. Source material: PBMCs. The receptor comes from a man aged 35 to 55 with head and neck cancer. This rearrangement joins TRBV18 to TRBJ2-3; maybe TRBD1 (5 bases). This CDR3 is CASSPSQVTDTQYF. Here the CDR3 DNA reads TGTGCCAGCTCACCTTCACAGGTCACAGATACGCAGTATTTT.